The 9 T cell receptor beta chains in this list originate from one sample, sequenced in a study of blood T cell repertoires in COVID-19. Generated by immunoSEQ multiplex PCR, the TCRdb table keeps only in-frame clones and is missing some. This table holds roughly 58,000 clones, 81% found once. Sample: peripheral blood. These receptors were obtained from a man in his fifties or sixties with COVID-19, enrolled during active disease.

This chain links TRBV7-9 with TRBJ2-1; TRBD1 matches 9 bases. This CDR3 comprises 15 residues. The V gene's germline CDR1 is SEHNR and CDR2 FQNEAQ (reference sequence). J lost 6 bases, V lost 6 bases, and 9 bases had no gene match. The CDR3 reads CASRPTGGSSNEQFF. As DNA, the CDR3 is TGTGCCAGCAGGCCAACAGGGGGCTCTAGCAATGAGCAGTTCTTC.

The chain couples TRBV6-5 to TRBJ2-7; possibly TRBD1 for D (5 bases). The CDR3 loop spans 14 amino acids. The germline CDR1 and CDR2 sequences are MNHEY and SVGAGI. The V gene lost 6 bases and the J gene lost 1 base, with 13 bases spanning the gap. For the CDR3, the DNA is TGTGCCAGCAGCCCCCGGACACATTCCTACGAGCAGTACTTC. This codes for CASSPRTHSYEQYF.

This sequence joins TRBV11-1 and TRBJ2-7; TRBD1 matches 7 bases. After removal of 1 base from V and 6 bases from J, the junction contained 6 bases not matched to a gene. The CDR3 sequence is 14 residues long. The V gene's germline CDR1 is SGHAT and CDR2 FQDESV (reference sequence). The CDR3 DNA sequence: TGTGCCAGCAGCTTAGGCGTGGCAGGGGGCGAGCAGTACTTC. As protein: CASSLGVAGGEQYF.

The rearrangement joins TRBV6-5 to TRBJ1-1; maybe TRBD1 (5 bases). In germline, CDR1 is MNHEY, CDR2 SVGAGI. This CDR3 region has 15 residues. Trimming pared 6 bases from V and 1 base from J, leaving 15 bases between. The CDR3 loop is CASRPHRGSNTEAFF. As DNA, the CDR3 is TGTGCCAGCAGGCCACACCGGGGGTCGAACACTGAAGCTTTCTTT.

The chain has TRBV19 and TRBJ1-6; 8 positions agree with TRBD1. CDR1 is LNHDA and CDR2 is SQIVND in the germline V gene (reference sequence). The CDR3 loop spans 15 amino acids. Trimming removed 4 bases from V and 10 bases from J; junction bases left unmatched: 9. CDR3 DNA sequence: TGTGCCAGTAGTACCGAGGACAGGGACCGATCACCCCTCCACTTT. Residues: CASSTEDRDRSPLHF.

The chain couples TRBV6-6 to TRBJ2-1, with 10 bases lining up with TRBD1. Trimming cost V 6 bases and J 2 bases; bases outside gene matches: 7. The CDR3 loop spans 16 amino acids. Germline CDR1 MNHNY, CDR2 SVGAGI (reference sequence). The CDR3 DNA reads TGTGCCAGCAGACACACCGGGACAGGGGCCTACAATGAGCAGTTCTTC. It encodes CASRHTGTGAYNEQFF.

This rearrangement joins TRBV27 to TRBJ1-2, with TRBD1 matching 9 bases. Germline CDR1 is MNHEY and CDR2 is SMNVEV (reference sequence). The V and J ends lost 4 bases and 1 base, in that order; junction bases with no gene match: 4. The CDR3 runs 15 residues. The DNA for the CDR3 is TGTGCCAGCAGTTCCGGACAGGGGATTAACTATGGCTACACCTTC. Protein product: CASSSGQGINYGYTF.

The rearrangement links TRBV15 to TRBJ2-3, with unresolved D. Germline CDR1 LNHNV, CDR2 YYDKDF (reference sequence). CDR3 length: 15 amino acids. Trimming took 0 bases from V and 4 from J, leaving 11 bases between them. The DNA for the CDR3 is TGTGCCACCAGCAGAGATAGGTGGCTAGCAGATACGCAGTATTTT. Amino acid sequence: CATSRDRWLADTQYF.

J is TRBJ1-1 and V is TRBV29-1, with TRBD1 matching 12 bases. Germline CDR1 and CDR2: SQVTM and ANQGSEA. CDR3 length equals 14 residues. The CDR3 coding sequence is TGCAGTGTTACCGGGACAGGGGGCTGGACGGGAGCTTTCTTT. It encodes CSVTGTGGWTGAFF.